This TCR beta chain derives from a study of T cell responses to AZD1222 COVID-19 vaccine. Study as a whole: Both about-4-week and about-12-week second-dose recipients were combined. Findings of the study overall: Dominant at 160-218 and 743-854, vaccine-associated CD4 TCRs also spanned spike. Females outnumbered males among donors, who were mostly white British; clonal diversity was possibly underestimated.

The V and J ends lost 5 bases and 6 bases, in that order; junction bases with no gene match: 6. Germline values: CDR1 SGHVS, CDR2 FNYEAQ. The CDR3 is 14 amino acids. Assay used: immunoSEQ multiplex PCR; TCRdb lists only in-frame clones, some missing. This table holds 120,000 or so clones, around 86% found once. For this clone: Its antigen is currently unknown.

V and J are TRBV7-6 and TRBJ2-1; 8 positions match TRBD1. The TCR was taken from an adult in good health. Specimen: peripheral blood, collected on day 0 of AZD1222 vaccination. DNA of the CDR3: TGTGCCAGCAGCCCCGACAGGGGTAGCAATGAGCAGTTCTTC. Its protein is CASSPDRGSNEQFF.